This T cell receptor (beta chain) was identified during a study of cytomegalovirus exposure and HLA in healthy donors. About the study: For the approximately 400 genotyped donors, more than 65% fell within the Caucasian-associated ancestry cluster.

In regard to this clone: Antigen unknown.

Primers: 60 Vbeta forward and 13 Jbeta reverse. The assay was immunoSEQ multiplex PCR, and TCRdb's table has in-frame clones only and misses some. Counted here are around 130,000 clones, over 80% occurring once; the ten biggest clones make up 1.2%. CDR1 is WNHNN, CDR2 SYGVQD, per germline (reference sequence). The CDR3 has 15 amino acids. V lost 3 bases and J 8 bases, leaving 17 bases between the germline ends. Findings and limits, study-wide: V- and J-gene trimming of TCR beta was linked (in a later analysis) to a missense DCLRE1C variant. The study assumed roughly uniform donor sequencing depth for presence/absence analyses.

Among the donors, all were healthy bone marrow donors. This TCR was recovered from a female donor in good health and CMV-seronegative. The chain links TRBV10-1 to TRBJ2-1; D is possibly TRBD1 (6 bases). Sequencing input: PBMCs. As DNA, the CDR3 is TGCGCCAGCAGTGAATTTACAGGGACGGTGGATGAGCAGTTCTTC. Residues: CASSEFTGTVDEQFF.